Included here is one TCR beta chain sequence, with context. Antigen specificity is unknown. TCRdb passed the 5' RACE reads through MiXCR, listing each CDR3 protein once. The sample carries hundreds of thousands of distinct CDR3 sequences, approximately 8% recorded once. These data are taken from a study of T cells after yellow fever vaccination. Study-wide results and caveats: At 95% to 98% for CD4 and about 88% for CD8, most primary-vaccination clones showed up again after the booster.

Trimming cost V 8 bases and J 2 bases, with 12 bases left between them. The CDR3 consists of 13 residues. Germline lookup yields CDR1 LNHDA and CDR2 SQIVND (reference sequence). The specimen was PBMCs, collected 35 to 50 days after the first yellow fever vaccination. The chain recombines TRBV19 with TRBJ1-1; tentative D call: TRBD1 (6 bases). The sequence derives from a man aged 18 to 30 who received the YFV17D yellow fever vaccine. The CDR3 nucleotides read TGTGCCAGTGACACGGGGGGCAACACTGAAGCTTTCTTT. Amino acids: CASDTGGNTEAFF.